Each of the 5 T cell receptor beta chains below was sequenced from the same sample in a study of Graves' ophthalmopathy and Graves' hyperthyroidism. Transcripts of RNA were the source for amplifying TCR beta CDR3 regions. HTBI primers were employed in first-round RT-PCR, then a second-round multiplex PCR followed. One entry per CDR3 protein results from TCRdb running MiXCR on the multiplex PCR reads. The top ten clones hold 44% of a sample with 600,000 to 950,000 distinct CDR3 sequences, 40% of them seen once. Specimen: peripheral blood. All receptors derive from an adult man with Graves' ophthalmopathy.

This chain uses TRBV9 with TRBJ1-3, with D unclear. CDR3 length: 15 residues. V dropped 4 bases and J dropped 0 bases, with 11 bases sitting between them. Germline V lookup: CDR1 SGDLS, CDR2 YYNGEE. The CDR3: CASSPKRTSGNTIYF. The CDR3 nucleotides are TGTGCCAGCAGCCCCAAGAGGACCTCTGGAAACACCATATATTTT.

This clonotype was seen a handful of times. V gene TRBV7-9 combines with J gene TRBJ2-7; possibly TRBD1 for D (5 bases). Germline lookup yields CDR1 SEHNR and CDR2 FQNEAQ (reference sequence). The CDR3 is made up of 15 amino acids. Trimming removed 1 base at V and 1 base at J, with 11 bases between. This chain's CDR3 is CASSLDQGRSYEQYF. The CDR3 nucleotides are TGTGCCAGCAGCTTAGACCAGGGCAGGTCCTACGAGCAGTACTTC. The variable domain in full, completed from reference TRBV7-9 and TRBJ2-7, reads DTGVSQNPRHKITKRGQNVTFRCDPISEHNRLYWYRQTLGQGPEFLTYFQNEAQLEKSRLLSDRFSAERPKGSFSTLEIQRTEQGDSAMYLCASSLDQGRSYEQYFGPGTRLTVT.

With regard to this clonotype: The final CDR3 position lacks the conserved phenylalanine or tryptophan, pointing to a likely read error. Because the CDR3's place on the DNA is in doubt, the DNA is left out and the CDR3 is given as listed by TCRdb. V gene TRBV9 combines with J gene TRBJ1-4; TRBD1 reflects the table's D call only, with no check against the DNA. The CDR3 numbers 9 amino acids, ends counted. The germline CDR1 and CDR2 sequences are SGDLS and YYNGEE. The CDR3 spells CASSGQGQG.

The chain is built from TRBV12-3 or TRBV12-4 and TRBJ1-5; D is unclear. CDR3 size: 13 residues. Trimming removed 6 bases from V and 7 bases from J, with 13 bases in between. CDR3 DNA sequence: TGTGCCAGCAGCCGACTGGGGTACCAGCCCCAGCATTTT. Its protein product is CASSRLGYQPQHF.

The gene calls are TRBV29-1 and TRBJ2-3, with 10 bases aligning to TRBD1. The CDR3 has 15 residues. In germline, CDR1 is SQVTM, CDR2 ANQGSEA. The ends lost 3 bases at V and 0 bases at J; junction bases unmatched: 3. In DNA form, the CDR3 reads TGCAGCGTTGAGACAGGGGGCCAAAGCACAGATACGCAGTATTTT. This gives the protein CSVETGGQSTDTQYF.